This T cell receptor (beta chain) was sequenced during a study of T cell clonotyping in hematopoietic cell transplantation. The V and J ends lost 4 bases and 0 bases respectively, with 13 bases between them. CDR1 and CDR2 from the germline V gene are MDHEN and SYDVKM. The CDR3 totals 16 residues. The repertoire was sequenced with immunoSEQ multiplex PCR; TCRdb's copy has only in-frame clones and lacks some. The sample carries 4,500 to 5,000 clones, around 94% recorded once. The sequence was obtained from a male patient between 55 and 70 years old who had an allogeneic stem cell transplant from a related donor, so the T cells may come from the graft donor. Some clones in this sample may be carry-over from other donors' samples. The sequencing here drew on PBMCs, taken 180 days after allogeneic stem cell transplant. The chain joins TRBV28 to TRBJ1-5; D call uncertain. The CDR3: CASSSHGGDSNQPQHF. The CDR3 region has the DNA TGTGCCAGCAGTTCCCATGGCGGGGATAGCAATCAGCCCCAGCATTTT.